The 18 T cell receptor beta chains in this list originate from one sample, sequenced in a study of T-cell reconstitution after alpha-beta-depleted transplantation in children. The TCRbeta library incorporated unique molecular identifiers. TCRdb reprocessed the PCR reads via MiXCR and lists one record per CDR3 protein. The sample lists fewer than 700,000 distinct CDR3 sequences; 13% were seen once. This material consisted of PBMCs, mostly from graft donor cells, taken 360 days after TCRalphabeta/CD19-depleted stem cell transplant. The receptor source for this set is a male patient between 10 and 17 years old who had a stem cell transplant for acute myeloid leukemia, so the T cells may come from the graft donor.

This clonotype was recorded many times. The chain combines TRBV11-2 with TRBJ2-1; 9 bases match TRBD2. Germline values: CDR1 SGHAT, CDR2 FQNNGV. V shed 2 bases and J 4 bases; nucleotides not matched to a gene: 3. This CDR3 has 15 amino acids. The CDR3 protein is CASSLTREGYNEQFF. In nucleotides, the CDR3 is TGTGCCAGCAGCTTAACGCGGGAGGGGTACAATGAGCAGTTCTTC.

Only a few counts were recorded for this clonotype. This chain uses TRBV19 with TRBJ2-1; tentatively, D is TRBD2 (5 bases). Germline values: CDR1 LNHDA, CDR2 SQIVND (reference sequence). Trimming removed 10 bases at V and 0 bases at J, with 10 bases between. The CDR3 is 13 amino acids. CDR3 residues: CAISGSSYNEQFF. The CDR3 region has the DNA TGTGCCATAAGCGGAAGCTCCTACAATGAGCAGTTCTTC.

The chain uses TRBV7-6 and TRBJ1-4; the D is unclear. Between the trimmed V and J ends, which lost 2 bases and 8 bases, there was a span of 15 bases. Germline V gene data show CDR1 as SGHVS and CDR2 as FNYEAQ. The CDR3 extends over 15 amino acids. For the CDR3, the DNA is TGTGCCAGCAGCTTAAGTGTGACCCGCGGGGAAAAACTGTTTTTT. Protein: CASSLSVTRGEKLFF.

The chain is built from TRBV28 and TRBJ1-6; the D gene is possibly TRBD1 (5 bases). This CDR3 is 15 amino acids long. The germline V gene has CDR1 MDHEN and CDR2 SYDVKM. Deletions cut 3 bases from V and 6 bases from J, with 12 bases between. For the CDR3, the DNA is TGTGCCAGCAGTTTTATTTTGGGGGGTAATTCACCCCTCCACTTT. It yields the protein CASSFILGGNSPLHF.

This clonotype came up a few times. The gene calls are TRBV7-2 and TRBJ2-5; TRBD2 matches 7 bases. From germline, CDR1 is SGHTA and CDR2 FQGNSA. Unmatched junction bases numbered 8, after V lost 5 bases and J lost 5 bases. The CDR3 consists of 14 residues. The CDR3 DNA follows: TGTGCCAGCAGCCCGAGGCGGGAGATGGAGACCCAGTACTTC. This sequence encodes CASSPRREMETQYF. The full variable domain, its missing parts supplied by reference TRBV7-2 and TRBJ2-5, is GAGVSQSPSNKVTEKGKDVELRCDPISGHTALYWYRQSLGQGLEFLIYFQGNSAPDKSGLPSDRFSAERTGGSVSTLTIQRTQQEDSAVYLCASSPRREMETQYFGPGTRLLVL.

This clonotype showed up many times. This chain connects TRBV12-3 or TRBV12-4 to TRBJ2-1; 7 positions agree with TRBD1. The CDR3 is 17 residues long. V lost 6 bases to trimming and J lost 9 bases; unmatched junction nucleotides: 20. The CDR3: CASSLYGTDTYFCEQFF. DNA for the CDR3: TGTGCCAGCAGCTTATATGGGACAGACACTTACTTTTGTGAGCAGTTCTTC.

The genes are TRBV20-1 and TRBJ1-1; weak D call: TRBD1 (6 bases). Between the trimmed V and J ends, which lost 7 bases and 11 bases, there was a span of 11 bases. The germline V gene has CDR1 DFQATT and CDR2 SNEGSKA (reference sequence). This CDR3 has 9 residues. The CDR3 protein is CSGGGAAFF. CDR3 nucleotides: TGCAGTGGGGGGGGCGCGGCTTTCTTT.

The table lists this clonotype with a few counts. CDR3 amino acids: CASRSQGSNTEAFF. The CDR3 DNA follows: TGTGCCAGCAGGTCACAGGGGTCGAACACTGAAGCTTTCTTT. The chain couples TRBV28 to TRBJ1-1; the match to TRBD1 covers 7 bases. In germline, CDR1 is MDHEN, CDR2 SYDVKM. The V segment lost 6 bases and the J segment 1 base; nucleotides outside the gene matches: 5. The CDR3 consists of 14 residues.

This clonotype turned up a few times. The chain joins TRBV30 to TRBJ2-6; D not resolved. The CDR3 totals 15 residues. The V end was cut by 2 bases, the J end by 0 bases, with 8 bases between. The germline gives CDR1 GTSNPN, CDR2 SVGIG (reference sequence). The chain's CDR3 is CAWSLLRSGANVLTF. The CDR3, as DNA: TGTGCCTGGAGTTTACTCCGCTCTGGGGCCAACGTCCTGACTTTC.

The rearrangement joins TRBV9 to TRBJ2-7, with D perhaps matching TRBD1 (6 bases). The CDR3 totals 13 residues. V was trimmed by 3 bases and J by 4 bases, leaving 11 bases between them. The germline CDR1 and CDR2 sequences are SGDLS and YYNGEE. CDR3 nucleotide sequence: TGTGCCAGCAGCGGAACTACAGGGTACGAGCAGTACTTC. This encodes CASSGTTGYEQYF.

CDR3 region: CASIPRDRGITSTDTQYF. The CDR3 nucleotides read TGTGCCAGCATCCCCCGGGACAGGGGTATTACTAGCACAGATACGCAGTATTTT. The rearrangement links TRBV12-3 or TRBV12-4 to TRBJ2-3; 10 bases line up with TRBD1. This CDR3 is 18 amino acids long. Trimming at V came to 7 bases and at J to 0 bases, leaving 13 bases not matched to a gene.

This clonotype appeared a few times. This rearrangement joins TRBV5-1 to TRBJ2-3; D is ambiguous. Germline CDR1 is SGHRS and CDR2 is YFSETQ. Trimming left V 0 bases short and J 4 bases short, with 9 bases between. The CDR3 has 14 residues. The DNA for the CDR3 is TGCGCCAGCAGCTTGGGAGACTTCTCAGATACGCAGTATTTT. Amino acid sequence: CASSLGDFSDTQYF. The whole variable domain, remainder taken from reference TRBV5-1 and TRBJ2-3, is KAGVTQTPRYLIKTRGQQVTLSCSPISGHRSVSWYQQTPGQGLQFLFEYFSETQRNKGNFPGRFSGRQFSNSRSEMNVSTLELGDSALYLCASSLGDFSDTQYFGPGTRLTVL.

The gene calls are TRBV7-6 and TRBJ2-2; no clear D gene. Germline lookup yields CDR1 SGHVS and CDR2 FNYEAQ. V dropped 4 bases and J dropped 6 bases, with 9 bases sitting between them. CDR3 length: 13 residues. The CDR3 spells CASSWGGPGELFF. The DNA of the CDR3 is TGTGCCAGCAGCTGGGGTGGTCCCGGGGAGCTGTTTTTT.

The sample holds many counts of this clonotype. The J gene is TRBJ2-1, the V gene TRBV21-1; the table names TRBD2, a call not compared with the DNA. TRBV21-1 constitutes a pseudogene. This CDR3 has 18 amino acids. CDR3 residues: CASSKAIGTSGTYNEQFF. The DNA of the CDR3 is TGTGCCAGCAGCAAAGCAATCGGGACTAGCGGGACCTACAATGAGCAGTTCTTC.

Only a few counts were recorded for this clonotype. This chain links TRBV28 with TRBJ2-7; D is possibly TRBD2 (8 bases). Trimming removed 10 bases from V and 3 bases from J, with 13 bases in between. CDR1 is MDHEN, CDR2 SYDVKM, per germline. The CDR3 is 12 residues long. The CDR3, as DNA: TGTGCCACCGGGGGGGACAGCTACGAGCAGTACTTC. Amino acid sequence: CATGGDSYEQYF.

V usage is TRBV5-1 and J usage is TRBJ2-7, with D perhaps TRBD2 (5 bases). Trimming left V 0 bases short and J 5 bases short, with 12 bases between. This CDR3 spans 14 amino acids. Germline V gene data show CDR1 as SGHRS and CDR2 as YFSETQ. The CDR3 nucleotides read TGCGCCAGCAGCTTGGTTAGCGTCCCCCACGAGCAGTACTTC. This codes for CASSLVSVPHEQYF.

This clonotype was detected many times. The chain employs TRBV28 and TRBJ2-7; no clear D. Germline V gene sequence: CDR1 MDHEN, CDR2 SYDVKM. The CDR3 totals 12 residues. The V gene lost 0 bases and the J gene lost 2 bases, with 2 bases spanning the gap. In DNA form, the CDR3 reads TGTGCCAGCAGTTTATGGGCCTACGAGCAGTACTTC. As protein: CASSLWAYEQYF.

This clonotype turned up a few times. This sequence joins TRBV7-6 and TRBJ2-2; the D is unclear. This CDR3 region has 13 residues. V was pared by 1 base and J by 7 bases, with 7 bases between. CDR1 SGHVS and CDR2 FNYEAQ come from the germline V gene. Written as DNA, the CDR3 is TGTGCCAGCAGCTTAGTGGCAGGCGGGGAGCTGTTTTTT. It yields the protein CASSLVAGGELFF. The full variable domain, in which reference TRBV7-6 and TRBJ2-2 provide the parts outside the CDR3, is GAGVSQSPRYKVTKRGQDVALRCDPISGHVSLYWYRQALGQGPEFLTYFNYEAQQDKSGLPNDRFSAERPEGSISTLTIQRTEQRDSAMYRCASSLVAGGELFFGEGSRLTVL.